The 15 T cell receptor beta chains given below trace back to one sample, sequenced in a study of shared clonotypes between healthy human individuals. Method: immunoSEQ multiplex PCR; TCRdb's copy keeps in-frame clones and lacks some. The table has some 2.1 million clones, 85% to 95% seen once; the top ten hold more than 0.1%. Sequenced input: naive CD4+ T cells sorted from blood. Subset reported: CD45RA+ positively selected. The receptors derive from a man between 18 and 29 years old in good health.

V is TRBV14 and J is TRBJ2-7; the match to TRBD1 covers 9 bases. Unmatched junction bases numbered 4, after V lost 1 base and J lost 6 bases. The germline V gene has CDR1 SGHDN and CDR2 FVKESK. The length of the CDR3 is 14 residues. CDR3 DNA: TGTGCCAGCAGCCAAGGGGGACAGGGATCCGAGCAGTACTTC. This encodes CASSQGGQGSEQYF.

The V gene is TRBV6-6, the J gene TRBJ2-5, with a possible D match to TRBD1 (5 bases). The J call could be wrong; TRBJ2-7 is a better fit for the DNA end. This CDR3 is built from 13 residues. The germline CDR1 and CDR2 sequences are MNHNY and SVGAGI (reference sequence). CDR3 residues: CASLGAGYYEQYF. The CDR3 bases are TGTGCCAGCCTAGGGGCAGGGTACTACGAGCAGTACTTC.

As to this clone: This may come from a read error, since a much larger clone is one base off. The chain has TRBV5-4 and TRBJ1-5, with D uncertain. This CDR3 comprises 13 residues. The germline V gene encodes CDR1 SGHNT and CDR2 YYREEE (reference sequence). Trimming left V 0 bases short and J 1 base short, with 2 bases between. The CDR3 is CASSLESNQPQHF. The DNA for the CDR3 is TGTGCCAGCAGCTTGGAAAGCAATCAGCCCCAGCATTTT.

V and J are TRBV11-1 and TRBJ2-3; D gene unclear. The CDR3 runs 15 residues. V was shortened by 3 bases and J by 2 bases, with 12 bases between the two germline ends. In germline, CDR1 is SGHAT, CDR2 FQDESV (reference sequence). This CDR3 is CASSFFPASTDTQYF. The DNA for the CDR3 is TGTGCCAGCAGCTTCTTTCCAGCCTCCACAGATACGCAGTATTTT.

About this clone itself: This same CDR3 is encoded by further DNA sequences in the sample. In DNA, the CDR3 is TGTGCCACCAGCAGAGATCCCGGGGGACAGCCCCAGCATTTT. Its translation is CATSRDPGGQPQHF. The chain joins TRBV15 to TRBJ1-5; D is possibly TRBD1 (5 bases). V lost 0 bases to trimming and J lost 7 bases, with 10 bases between them. This CDR3 spans 14 amino acids. Per the germline V gene, CDR1 is LNHNV and CDR2 is YYDKDF (reference sequence).

The J gene is TRBJ1-1, the V gene TRBV5-1; no definite D call. V was trimmed by 0 bases and J by 4 bases, leaving 13 bases between them. Germline V gives CDR1 SGHRS, CDR2 YFSETQ. The CDR3 loop spans 15 amino acids. CDR3 protein: CASSLGRSESTEAFF. CDR3 nucleotide sequence: TGCGCCAGCAGCTTGGGCAGAAGTGAGTCCACTGAAGCTTTCTTT. The full variable domain, completed using reference TRBV5-1 and TRBJ1-1, is KAGVTQTPRYLIKTRGQQVTLSCSPISGHRSVSWYQQTPGQGLQFLFEYFSETQRNKGNFPGRFSGRQFSNSRSEMNVSTLELGDSALYLCASSLGRSESTEAFFGQGTRLTVV.

The chain uses TRBV11-2 and TRBJ2-2; D remains unclear. The V end lost 3 bases, the J end lost 2 bases, and 7 bases lay between the germline ends. The CDR3 runs 14 residues. Germline loops: CDR1 SGHAT, CDR2 FQNNGV. The CDR3 coding sequence is TGTGCCAGCAGCTTGGTGCACAACACCGGGGAGCTGTTTTTT. It yields the protein CASSLVHNTGELFF.

The rearrangement uses TRBV18 and TRBJ1-5; 9 bases fit TRBD1. CDR1 KGHSH and CDR2 LQKENI come from the germline V gene. The CDR3 has 16 residues. Trimming took 1 base from V and 1 from J; bases not matched to a gene: 2. The CDR3 region is CASSPQGTGSNQPQHF. CDR3 DNA sequence: TGTGCCAGCTCACCACAAGGGACAGGGAGCAATCAGCCCCAGCATTTT.

This clone was detected once. The chain couples TRBV2 to TRBJ2-5; TRBD2 agrees at 7 bases. This CDR3 contains 15 residues. Germline assignment: CDR1 SNHLY and CDR2 FYNNEI. V gave up 3 bases and J gave up 2 bases; unmatched junction bases: 6. CDR3 sequence: CASSDEGTNQETQYF. In DNA form, the CDR3 reads TGTGCCAGCAGTGACGAAGGGACTAATCAAGAGACCCAGTACTTC.

The rearrangement joins TRBV7-2 to TRBJ2-1; 11 nucleotides match TRBD2. Looked up from germline, CDR1 is SGHTA and CDR2 is FQGNSA. The trim removed 6 bases at V and 7 bases at J, leaving 8 bases unmatched. This CDR3 is 15 amino acids long. As DNA, the CDR3 is TGTGCCAGCAGGTCGGGACTAGCGGTGGGAAATGAGCAGTTCTTC. It yields the protein CASRSGLAVGNEQFF.

V usage is TRBV5-4 and J usage is TRBJ2-1, with TRBD2 matching over 9 bases. Germline trimming cut 3 bases from V and 5 bases from J; bases unmatched to any gene: 9. There are 16 residues in the CDR3. Germline V gene sequence: CDR1 SGHNT, CDR2 YYREEE (reference sequence). The CDR3 sequence is CASSWQRGAGNNEQFF. CDR3 DNA sequence: TGTGCCAGCAGCTGGCAGCGGGGGGCGGGCAACAATGAGCAGTTCTTC. Complete variable domain (other parts from reference TRBV5-4 and TRBJ2-1): ETGVTQSPTHLIKTRGQQVTLRCSSQSGHNTVSWYQQALGQGPQFIFQYYREEENGRGNFPPRFSGLQFPNYSSELNVNALELDDSALYLCASSWQRGAGNNEQFFGPGTRLTVL.

Here the CDR3 reads CASSERGKSGELFF. CDR3 sequence (DNA): TGTGCCAGCAGTGAACGTGGTAAATCCGGGGAGCTGTTTTTT. This chain joins TRBV2 and TRBJ2-2; no clear D. Trimming stripped 2 bases from V and 6 bases from J, with 10 bases between. From germline, CDR1 is SNHLY and CDR2 FYNNEI. The CDR3 spans 14 residues. Full variable domain (rest looked up from reference TRBV2 and TRBJ2-2): EPEVTQTPSHQVTQMGQEVILRCVPISNHLYFYWYRQILGQKVEFLVSFYNNEISEKSEIFDDQFSVERPDGSNFTLKIRSTKLEDSAMYFCASSERGKSGELFFGEGSRLTVL.

The chain carries TRBV5-1 and TRBJ2-2; D uncertain. Germline lookup yields CDR1 SGHRS and CDR2 YFSETQ. V lost 4 bases to trimming and J lost 6 bases, with 22 bases between them. The CDR3 extends over 17 amino acids. The CDR3 region has the DNA TGCGCCAGCAGCGGGATGACCAGGTCTGTGATACCCGGGGAGCTGTTTTTT. This sequence encodes CASSGMTRSVIPGELFF. Drawing the rest from reference TRBV5-1 and TRBJ2-2, the complete variable domain is KAGVTQTPRYLIKTRGQQVTLSCSPISGHRSVSWYQQTPGQGLQFLFEYFSETQRNKGNFPGRFSGRQFSNSRSEMNVSTLELGDSALYLCASSGMTRSVIPGELFFGEGSRLTVL.

V and J are TRBV5-1 and TRBJ2-7, with unresolved D. The length of the CDR3 is 15 residues. V was shortened by 4 bases and J by 0 bases, with 14 bases between the two germline ends. Germline loops: CDR1 SGHRS, CDR2 YFSETQ. The CDR3 region is CASSPGRWSSYEQYF. The CDR3 coding sequence is TGCGCCAGCAGCCCAGGACGCTGGAGCTCCTACGAGCAGTACTTC.

As for this clone: One end of the junction does not line up with germline, which may come from a read error. CDR3 DNA sequence: TGTGCTAGCAGCTTAAGGGGCCGACTAGAAGAGACCCAGTACTTC. Protein product: CASSLRGRLEETQYF. J is TRBJ2-5 and V is TRBV7-7; weak D call: TRBD2 (6 bases). Germline CDR1 SSHAT, CDR2 FNYEAQ (reference sequence). The CDR3 totals 15 residues. Full variable domain (remainder filled in from reference TRBV7-7 and TRBJ2-5): GAGVSQSPRYKVTKRGQDVTLRCDPISSHATLYWYQQALGQGPEFLTYFNYEAQPDKSGLPSDRFSAERPEGSISTLTIQRTEQRDSAMYRCASSLRGRLEETQYFGPGTRLLVL.